These T cell receptor beta chains were read from a single sample in a study of long-term antiretroviral therapy in people with HIV. The data were produced by immunoSEQ multiplex PCR, yet TCRdb's version contains in-frame clones alone and is incomplete. Of some 28,000 clones listed, approximately 88% are singletons. This sample comprised unsorted PBMCs, obtained approximately 2.9 years after starting antiretroviral therapy. The origin of the receptors is a man between 25 and 39 years old with HIV. CDR3s include the opening cysteine and the closing phenylalanine or tryptophan. The D gene is left open where the match is weak. Some rows mark clone size as missing; the rest say once, few, many or name a class of expanded clone.

TRBJ1-5	TRBV6-6	NA	TRBD1	CASSYRTGSNQPQHF	TGTGCCAGCAGTTACCGGACAGGGAGTAATCAGCCCCAGCATTTT
TRBJ1-6	TRBV5-1	few	NA	CASSLAGQGRSPLHF	TGCGCCAGCAGCTTGGCTGGCCAGGGTCGTTCACCCCTCCACTTT
TRBJ2-3	TRBV4-2	NA	NA	CASSQAGQAGGGNTQYF	TGTGCCAGCAGCCAAGCCGGTCAGGCAGGGGGGGGAAATACGCAGTATTTT
TRBJ2-5	TRBV13	NA	TRBD2	CASSLGRGGIKTQYF	TGTGCCAGCAGCCTAGGTCGGGGAGGGATAAAGACCCAGTACTTC
TRBJ2-5	TRBV5-4	NA	TRBD1	CASSLAAGGVETQYF	TGTGCCAGCAGCTTGGCGGCAGGGGGTGTGGAGACCCAGTACTTC
TRBJ1-3	TRBV5-5	NA	NA	CASSFVQGNTIYF	TGTGCCAGCAGCTTTGTACAAGGAAACACCATATATTTT
TRBJ2-2	TRBV5-6	NA	TRBD1	CASSYTGGAGELFF	TGTGCCAGCAGCTATACAGGGGGCGCCGGGGAGCTGTTTTTT
TRBJ2-3	TRBV9	NA	TRBD2	CASSANSGRALDTQYF	TGTGCCAGCAGCGCCAATAGCGGGAGGGCCTTAGATACGCAGTATTTT
TRBJ1-2	TRBV25-1	few	TRBD1	CASSAGQGGGYTF	TGTGCCAGCAGTGCGGGACAGGGAGGTGGCTACACCTTC
TRBJ2-1	TRBV27	NA	TRBD2	CASSPLAGAYNEQFF	TGTGCCAGCAGTCCCTTAGCGGGGGCCTACAATGAGCAGTTCTTC
TRBJ1-2	TRBV6-5	NA	NA	CASSYYQKGIGGYTF	TGTGCCAGCAGTTACTATCAGAAGGGGATAGGTGGCTACACCTTC
TRBJ2-3	TRBV7-2	NA	NA	CASSPLGRHTDTQYF	TGTGCCAGCAGTCCTCTGGGACGGCACACAGATACGCAGTATTTT
TRBJ2-7	TRBV6-5	NA	NA	CASSRGPVPAYEQYF	TGTGCCAGCAGCCGCGGGCCAGTACCTGCCTACGAGCAGTACTTC
TRBJ1-2	TRBV6-5	NA	NA	CASSPRTVDYTF	TGTGCCAGCAGTCCCCGGACAGTTGACTACACCTTC
TRBJ1-2	TRBV5-4	NA	NA	CASSGTAADGYTF	TGTGCCAGCAGCGGAACAGCTGCTGATGGCTACACCTTC
TRBJ1-2	TRBV6-1	NA	NA	CASSDVRVNYGYTF	TGTGCCAGCAGTGATGTGAGGGTTAACTATGGCTACACCTTC
TRBJ1-1	TRBV19	NA	NA	CASSLQRDVRRAEAFF	TGTGCCAGTAGTCTCCAGCGGGACGTTCGTAGGGCTGAAGCTTTCTTT
TRBJ1-3	TRBV28	NA	NA	CASSLGGKAGNTIYF	TGTGCCAGCAGTTTAGGAGGAAAAGCGGGAAACACCATATATTTT
TRBJ1-6	TRBV4-1	NA	NA	CASSQVGRESPLHF	TGCGCCAGCAGCCAAGTTGGGAGGGAATCACCCCTCCACTTT
TRBJ2-7	TRBV18	NA	NA	CASSPPRSTYEQYF	TGTGCCAGCTCACCACCGCGGTCTACTTACGAGCAGTACTTC
TRBJ2-2	TRBV2	NA	NA	CASTDSQTGELFF	TGTGCCAGCACCGATTCTCAGACCGGGGAGCTGTTTTTT
TRBJ1-4	TRBV4-1	once	NA	CASSRVGNEKLFF	TGCGCCAGCAGCCGAGTAGGAAATGAAAAACTGTTTTTT
TRBJ1-5	TRBV5-4	NA	NA	CASSVLNQPQHF	TGTGCCAGCAGCGTCTTAAATCAGCCCCAGCATTTT
TRBJ1-6	TRBV6-1	NA	NA	CASNPLGGYNSPLHF	TGTGCCAGCAACCCTCTCGGGGGTTATAATTCACCCCTCCACTTT
TRBJ1-4	TRBV27	NA	NA	CASSPGADEKLFF	TGTGCCAGCAGCCCAGGGGCAGATGAAAAACTGTTTTTT
TRBJ2-2	TRBV4-1	NA	TRBD2	CASSQDLFGLAKGELFF	TGCGCCAGCAGCCAAGATCTTTTTGGACTAGCTAAGGGGGAGCTGTTTTTT
TRBJ2-7	TRBV6-1	few	NA	CASSVDSPYEQYF	TGTGCCAGCAGTGTAGACAGCCCCTACGAGCAGTACTTC
TRBJ1-5	TRBV11-2	few	NA	CASSLGRTQPQHF	TGTGCCAGCAGCTTAGGGCGGACACAGCCCCAGCATTTT
TRBJ2-3	TRBV7-9	once	NA	CASTTGSGVRTDTQYF	TGTGCCAGCACCACTGGGTCCGGGGTTCGCACAGATACGCAGTATTTT
TRBJ2-2	TRBV6-5	few	NA	CASSYELVNTGELFF	TGTGCCAGCAGTTATGAACTAGTAAACACCGGGGAGCTGTTTTTT
TRBJ2-7	TRBV10-3	NA	NA	CAISGDVYEQYF	TGTGCCATCAGTGGGGACGTTTACGAGCAGTACTTC
TRBJ2-3	TRBV14	NA	NA	CASSYRQRPDTQYF	TGTGCCAGCAGCTACAGACAGAGACCAGATACGCAGTATTTT
TRBJ1-1	TRBV5-6	NA	NA	CASSLQVGYTEAFF	TGTGCCAGCAGCTTGCAAGTAGGATACACTGAAGCTTTCTTT
TRBJ1-3	TRBV6-4	NA	NA	CASSDEQTTGNTIYF	TGTGCCAGCAGTGACGAACAGACTACTGGAAACACCATATATTTT
TRBJ2-5	TRBV9	NA	NA	CASSVAGETQYF	TGTGCCAGCAGCGTAGCGGGGGAGACCCAGTACTTC
TRBJ2-3	TRBV29-1	NA	NA	CSVGGADFSTDTQYF	TGCAGCGTTGGTGGGGCAGATTTTAGCACAGATACGCAGTATTTT
TRBJ1-1	TRBV6-4	few	NA	CASRRTSLNTEAFF	TGTGCCAGCAGAAGGACAAGCTTGAACACTGAAGCTTTCTTT
TRBJ2-3	TRBV2	NA	TRBD2	CASTLAGGPSADTQYF	TGTGCCAGCACATTAGCGGGGGGGCCGTCCGCAGATACGCAGTATTTT
TRBJ2-7	TRBV7-8	NA	NA	CASSLGPTAYEQYF	TGTGCCAGCAGCTTAGGTCCGACAGCCTACGAGCAGTACTTC
TRBJ2-5	TRBV28	NA	NA	CASRRQMTQYF	TGTGCCAGCAGACGGCAAATGACCCAGTACTTC
TRBJ1-6	TRBV5-4	NA	NA	CASASRSAGYNSPLHF	TGTGCCAGCGCCTCTCGGTCCGCGGGTTATAATTCACCCCTCCACTTT
TRBJ1-3	TRBV27	NA	NA	CASSAGTDGNTIYF	TGTGCCAGCAGTGCCGGGACCGACGGAAACACCATATATTTT
TRBJ2-2	TRBV7-3	NA	TRBD2	CASSPVAGGRTGELFF	TGTGCCAGCAGCCCGGTAGCGGGGGGGCGAACCGGGGAGCTGTTTTTT
TRBJ1-1	TRBV7-9	NA	NA	CASSSVSTEAFF	TGTGCCAGCAGCTCCGTTTCCACTGAAGCTTTCTTT
TRBJ2-2	TRBV27	NA	NA	CASSSHLASGELFF	TGTGCCAGCAGTTCCCACCTAGCATCCGGGGAGCTGTTTTTT
TRBJ2-2	TRBV5-4	NA	NA	CASGGGGINTGELFF	TGTGCCAGCGGGGGTGGCGGAATCAACACCGGGGAGCTGTTTTTT
TRBJ1-5	TRBV10-3	NA	NA	CAISDSGLGNQPQHF	TGTGCCATCAGTGACTCAGGGCTTGGCAATCAGCCCCAGCATTTT
TRBJ2-1	TRBV7-8	NA	NA	CASSPRWGYNEQFF	TGTGCCAGCAGCCCTCGTTGGGGGTACAATGAGCAGTTCTTC
TRBJ1-3	TRBV9	NA	NA	CASSAHVLADTIYF	TGTGCCAGCAGCGCCCACGTGCTGGCTGACACCATATATTTT
TRBJ2-7	TRBV13	NA	NA	CASSPRGTSYEQYF	TGTGCCAGCAGCCCACGTGGCACCTCCTACGAGCAGTACTTC
TRBJ2-3	TRBV10-3	few	TRBD1	CAISDYGTGHTDTQYF	TGTGCCATCAGTGACTACGGGACAGGGCACACAGATACGCAGTATTTT
TRBJ1-2	TRBV6-5	NA	NA	CASRDSNYGYTF	TGTGCCAGCAGGGACAGCAACTATGGCTACACCTTC
TRBJ2-7	TRBV7-6	NA	TRBD1	CASSLGDRVAEQYF	TGTGCCAGCAGCTTAGGGGACAGGGTGGCCGAGCAGTACTTC
TRBJ2-1	TRBV6-5	once	TRBD1	CASSYFTGTASNEQFF	TGTGCCAGCAGTTACTTCACCGGGACAGCCTCCAATGAGCAGTTCTTC